The 7 T cell receptor beta chains listed next were all sequenced from one sample in a study of T cell responses to AZD1222 COVID-19 vaccine. Profiling relied on immunoSEQ multiplex PCR, and the TCRdb table lists in-frame clones only, not all of them. Of 150,000 to 200,000 clones listed, around 94% are singletons. Source: peripheral blood, taken 28 days after the second AZD1222 dose. These receptors all come from an adult who received the AZD1222 COVID-19 vaccine.

This clone was recorded once. V is TRBV5-1 and J is TRBJ2-5, with a possible D match to TRBD1 (6 bases). Germline assignment: CDR1 SGHRS and CDR2 YFSETQ. CDR3 size: 15 residues. V was pared by 4 bases and J by 1 base, with 14 bases between. The CDR3 nucleotides read TGCGCCAGCAGCACGACAGGTGTCCGCCAAGAGACCCAGTACTTC. Translation gives CASSTTGVRQETQYF.

The chain is built from TRBV5-4 and TRBJ2-3, with D possibly TRBD1 on 5 matching bases. Trimming stripped 1 base from V and 0 bases from J, with 9 bases between. This CDR3 has 15 residues. The V gene's germline CDR1 is SGHNT and CDR2 YYREEE (reference sequence). DNA of the CDR3: TGTGCCAGCAGCTTGCAGGGAACCAGCACAGATACGCAGTATTTT. Protein product: CASSLQGTSTDTQYF.

The chain is built from TRBV27 and TRBJ1-1; maybe TRBD1 (5 bases). The CDR3 is 15 residues long. Germline V gives CDR1 MNHEY, CDR2 SMNVEV (reference sequence). The V end lost 0 bases, the J end lost 3 bases, and 11 bases lay between the germline ends. The CDR3 spells CASSLSARGDTEAFF. DNA for the CDR3: TGTGCCAGCAGTTTATCGGCCCGAGGGGACACTGAAGCTTTCTTT.

This sequence joins TRBV11-2 and TRBJ2-5; TRBD2 might be the D (6 bases). From germline, CDR1 is SGHAT and CDR2 FQNNGV. V lost 5 bases, J lost 5 bases, and 18 bases lay in between. The CDR3 sequence is 15 residues long. The CDR3 nucleotides are TGTGCCAGCAGCCCGGAGGGACCCCCCTGGGAGACCCAGTACTTC. This translates into CASSPEGPPWETQYF.

The rearrangement uses TRBV4-1 and TRBJ1-1; no clear D gene. Trimming took off 1 base at V and 5 bases at J, with 11 bases between the two ends. Germline loops: CDR1 MGHRA, CDR2 YSYEKL. The CDR3 spans 14 residues. The CDR3 DNA follows: TGCGCCAGCAGCCAAGTGAAGGTCGGAACTGAAGCTTTCTTT. This translates into CASSQVKVGTEAFF.

This clone showed up just a few times. J is TRBJ1-4 and V is TRBV15; D is undetermined. The CDR3 has 16 amino acids. CDR1 is LNHNV and CDR2 is YYDKDF in the germline V gene (reference sequence). V lost 0 bases, J lost 5 bases, and 13 bases lay in between. The DNA for the CDR3 is TGTGCCACCAGCAGAGATCGATTGGGAGGAAATGAAAAACTGTTTTTT. Amino acid sequence: CATSRDRLGGNEKLFF.

This chain joins TRBV30 and TRBJ2-1; D unresolved. Germline CDR1 is GTSNPN and CDR2 is SVGIG (reference sequence). The ends were cut back, 1 base at V and 2 bases at J, with 9 bases in the middle. The CDR3 runs to 14 residues. The CDR3 nucleotides are TGTGCCTGGAGTGGGGCAGCTACCTACAATGAGCAGTTCTTC. It codes for CAWSGAATYNEQFF.